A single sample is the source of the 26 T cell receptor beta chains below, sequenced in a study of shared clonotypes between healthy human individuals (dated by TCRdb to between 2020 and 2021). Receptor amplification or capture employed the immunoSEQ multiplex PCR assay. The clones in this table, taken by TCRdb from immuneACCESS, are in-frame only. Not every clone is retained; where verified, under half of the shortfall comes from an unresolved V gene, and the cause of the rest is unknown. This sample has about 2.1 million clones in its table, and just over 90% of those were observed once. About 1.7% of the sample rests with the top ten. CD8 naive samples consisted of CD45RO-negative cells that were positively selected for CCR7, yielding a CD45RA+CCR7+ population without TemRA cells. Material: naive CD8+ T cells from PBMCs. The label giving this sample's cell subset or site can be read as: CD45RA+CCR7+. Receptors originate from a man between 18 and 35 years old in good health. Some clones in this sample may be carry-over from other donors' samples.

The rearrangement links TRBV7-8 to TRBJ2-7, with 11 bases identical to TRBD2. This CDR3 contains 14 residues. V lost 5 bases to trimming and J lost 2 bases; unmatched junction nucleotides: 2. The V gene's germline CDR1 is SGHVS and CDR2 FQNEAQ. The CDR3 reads CASSGTSGTYEQYF. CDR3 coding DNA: TGTGCCAGCAGCGGGACTAGCGGCACCTACGAGCAGTACTTC.

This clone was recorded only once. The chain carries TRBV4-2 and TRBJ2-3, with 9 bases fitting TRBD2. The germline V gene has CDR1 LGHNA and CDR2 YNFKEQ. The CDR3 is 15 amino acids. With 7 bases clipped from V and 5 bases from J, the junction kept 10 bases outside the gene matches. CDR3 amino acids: CASTEAGLAGDTQYF. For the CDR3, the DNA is TGTGCCAGCACTGAGGCGGGACTAGCAGGAGATACGCAGTATTTT.

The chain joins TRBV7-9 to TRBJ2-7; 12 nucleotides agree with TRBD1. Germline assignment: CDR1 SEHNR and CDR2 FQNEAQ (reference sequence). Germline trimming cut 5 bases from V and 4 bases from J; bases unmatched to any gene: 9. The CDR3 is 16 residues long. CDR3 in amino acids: CASSQGQGASEYEQYF. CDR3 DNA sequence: TGTGCCAGCAGCCAGGGACAGGGGGCTTCGGAATACGAGCAGTACTTC.

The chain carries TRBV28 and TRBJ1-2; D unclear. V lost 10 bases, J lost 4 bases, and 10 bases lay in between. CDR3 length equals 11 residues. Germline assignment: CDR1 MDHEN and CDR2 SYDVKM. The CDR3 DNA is TGTGCCATTCCCGGGATCTATGGCTACACCTTC. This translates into CAIPGIYGYTF.

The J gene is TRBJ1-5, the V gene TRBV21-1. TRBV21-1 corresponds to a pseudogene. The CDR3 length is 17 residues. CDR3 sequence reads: CASSLVLAHWHHQPQHF. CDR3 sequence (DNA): TGTGCCAGCAGCTTAGTTTTAGCACATTGGCATCATCAGCCCCAGCATTTT.

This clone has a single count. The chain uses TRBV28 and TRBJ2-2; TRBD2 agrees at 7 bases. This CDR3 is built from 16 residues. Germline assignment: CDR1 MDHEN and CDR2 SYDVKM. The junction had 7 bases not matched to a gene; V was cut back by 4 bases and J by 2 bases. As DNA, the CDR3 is TGTGCCAGCAGTTCCTCCCGGGACTATAACACCGGGGAGCTGTTTTTT. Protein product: CASSSSRDYNTGELFF.

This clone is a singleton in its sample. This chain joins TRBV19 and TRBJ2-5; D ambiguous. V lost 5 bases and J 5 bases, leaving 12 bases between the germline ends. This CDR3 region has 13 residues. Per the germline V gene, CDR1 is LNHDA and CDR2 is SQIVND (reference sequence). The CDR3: CASSLVDWETQYF. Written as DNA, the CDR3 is TGTGCCAGTAGTCTAGTTGACTGGGAGACCCAGTACTTC. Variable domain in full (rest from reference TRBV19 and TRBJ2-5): DGGITQSPKYLFRKEGQNVTLSCEQNLNHDAMYWYRQDPGQGLRLIYYSQIVNDFQKGDIAEGYSVSREKKESFPLTVTSAQKNPTAFYLCASSLVDWETQYFGPGTRLLVL.

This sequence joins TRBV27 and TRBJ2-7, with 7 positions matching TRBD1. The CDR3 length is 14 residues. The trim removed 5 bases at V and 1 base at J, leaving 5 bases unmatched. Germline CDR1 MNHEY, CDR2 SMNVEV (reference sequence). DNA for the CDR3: TGTGCCAGCAGTCCCTGGGACAGTTCCTACGAGCAGTACTTC. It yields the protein CASSPWDSSYEQYF.

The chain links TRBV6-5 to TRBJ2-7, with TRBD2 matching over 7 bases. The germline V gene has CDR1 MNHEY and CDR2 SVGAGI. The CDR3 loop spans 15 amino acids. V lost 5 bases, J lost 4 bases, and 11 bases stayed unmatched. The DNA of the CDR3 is TGTGCCAGCAGTACTTGGGCTAGCGGTAGATACGAGCAGTACTTC. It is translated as CASSTWASGRYEQYF.

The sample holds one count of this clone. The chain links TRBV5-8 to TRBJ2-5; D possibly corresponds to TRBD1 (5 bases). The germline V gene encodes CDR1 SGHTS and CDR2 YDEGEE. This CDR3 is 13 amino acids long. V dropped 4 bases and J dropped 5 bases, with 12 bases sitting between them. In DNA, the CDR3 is TGTGCCAGCAGCCCCAGGGCCACCGAGACCCAGTACTTC. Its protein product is CASSPRATETQYF. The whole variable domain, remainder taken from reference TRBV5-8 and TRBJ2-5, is EAGVTQSPTHLIKTRGQQATLRCSPISGHTSVYWYQQALGLGLQFLLWYDEGEERNRGNFPPRFSGRQFPNYSSELNVNALELEDSALYLCASSPRATETQYFGPGTRLLVL.

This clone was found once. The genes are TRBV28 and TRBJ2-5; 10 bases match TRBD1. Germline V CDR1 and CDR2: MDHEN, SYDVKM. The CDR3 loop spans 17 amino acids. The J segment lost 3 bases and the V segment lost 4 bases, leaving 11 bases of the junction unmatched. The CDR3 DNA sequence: TGTGCCAGCAGTTACGAACCGGACAGGGGGTTAGAAGAGACCCAGTACTTC. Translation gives CASSYEPDRGLEETQYF.

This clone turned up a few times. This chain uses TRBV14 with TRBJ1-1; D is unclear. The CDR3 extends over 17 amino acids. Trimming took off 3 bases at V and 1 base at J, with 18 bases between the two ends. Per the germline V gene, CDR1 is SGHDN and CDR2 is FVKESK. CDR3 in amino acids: CASSHGPEKTRNTEAFF. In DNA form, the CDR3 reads TGTGCCAGCAGCCACGGTCCCGAAAAAACGCGGAACACTGAAGCTTTCTTT.

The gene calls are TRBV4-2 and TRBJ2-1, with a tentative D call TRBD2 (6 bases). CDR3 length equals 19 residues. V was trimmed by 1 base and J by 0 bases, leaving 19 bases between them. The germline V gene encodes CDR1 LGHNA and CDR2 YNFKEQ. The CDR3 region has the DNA TGTGCCAGCAGCCAAGTTTCGGCGTCCTCCGGGAGCTCCTACAATGAGCAGTTCTTC. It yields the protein CASSQVSASSGSSYNEQFF.

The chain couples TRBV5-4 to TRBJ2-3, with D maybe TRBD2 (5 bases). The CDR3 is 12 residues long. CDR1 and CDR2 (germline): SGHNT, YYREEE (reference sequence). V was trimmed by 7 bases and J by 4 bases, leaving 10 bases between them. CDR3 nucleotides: TGTGCCAGCGGGAGTCCATCAGATACGCAGTATTTT. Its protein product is CASGSPSDTQYF. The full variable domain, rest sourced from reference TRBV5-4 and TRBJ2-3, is ETGVTQSPTHLIKTRGQQVTLRCSSQSGHNTVSWYQQALGQGPQFIFQYYREEENGRGNFPPRFSGLQFPNYSSELNVNALELDDSALYLCASGSPSDTQYFGPGTRLTVL.

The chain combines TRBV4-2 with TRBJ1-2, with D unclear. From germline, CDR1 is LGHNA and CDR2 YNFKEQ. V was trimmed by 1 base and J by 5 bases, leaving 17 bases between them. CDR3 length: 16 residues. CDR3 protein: CASSQVESTPLYGYTF. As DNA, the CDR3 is TGTGCCAGCAGCCAAGTGGAGTCAACTCCCCTTTATGGCTACACCTTC.

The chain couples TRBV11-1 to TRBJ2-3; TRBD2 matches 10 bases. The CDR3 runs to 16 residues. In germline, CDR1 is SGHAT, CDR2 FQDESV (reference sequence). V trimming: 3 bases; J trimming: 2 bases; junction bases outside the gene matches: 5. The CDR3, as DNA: TGTGCCAGCAGCTTTCTAGCGGGAGCGATCACAGATACGCAGTATTTT. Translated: CASSFLAGAITDTQYF.

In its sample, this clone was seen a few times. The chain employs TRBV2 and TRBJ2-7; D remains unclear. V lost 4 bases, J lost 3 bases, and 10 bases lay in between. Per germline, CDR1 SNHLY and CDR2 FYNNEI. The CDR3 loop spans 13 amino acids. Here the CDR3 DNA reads TGTGCCAGCAGTGTCCGGAAGGGCTACGAGCAGTACTTC. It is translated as CASSVRKGYEQYF.

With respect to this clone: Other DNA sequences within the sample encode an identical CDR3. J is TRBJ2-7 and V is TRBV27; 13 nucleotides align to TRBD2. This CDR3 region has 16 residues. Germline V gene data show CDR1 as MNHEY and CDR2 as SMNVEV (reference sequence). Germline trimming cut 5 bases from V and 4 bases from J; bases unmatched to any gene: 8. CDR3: CASSPLTSGRRYEQYF. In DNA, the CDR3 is TGTGCCAGCAGTCCCCTGACTAGCGGGAGGAGGTACGAGCAGTACTTC.

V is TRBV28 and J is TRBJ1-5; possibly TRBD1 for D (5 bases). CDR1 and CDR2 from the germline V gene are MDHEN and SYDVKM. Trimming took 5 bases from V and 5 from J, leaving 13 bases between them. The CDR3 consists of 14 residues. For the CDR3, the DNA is TGTGCCAGCAGTCGTGGGGGTTTTGATCAGCCCCAGCATTTT. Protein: CASSRGGFDQPQHF.

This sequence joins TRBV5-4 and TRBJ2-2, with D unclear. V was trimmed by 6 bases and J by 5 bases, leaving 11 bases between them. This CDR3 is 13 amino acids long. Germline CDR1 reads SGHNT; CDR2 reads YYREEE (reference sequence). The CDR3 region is CASIDSSTGELFF. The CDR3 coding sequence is TGTGCCAGCATAGACTCCTCTACCGGGGAGCTGTTTTTT.

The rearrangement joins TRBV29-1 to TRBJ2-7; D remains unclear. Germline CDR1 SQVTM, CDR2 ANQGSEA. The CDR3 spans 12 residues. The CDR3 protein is CSANVGSYEQYF. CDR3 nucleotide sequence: TGCAGTGCTAACGTGGGCTCCTACGAGCAGTACTTC.

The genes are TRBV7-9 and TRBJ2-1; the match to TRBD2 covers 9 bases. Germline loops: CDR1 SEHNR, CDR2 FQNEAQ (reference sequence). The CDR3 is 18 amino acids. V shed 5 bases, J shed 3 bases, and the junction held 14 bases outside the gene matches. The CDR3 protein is CASSAGSLAGFGYNEQFF. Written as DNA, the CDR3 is TGTGCCAGCAGCGCCGGATCCCTAGCGGGATTCGGCTACAATGAGCAGTTCTTC.

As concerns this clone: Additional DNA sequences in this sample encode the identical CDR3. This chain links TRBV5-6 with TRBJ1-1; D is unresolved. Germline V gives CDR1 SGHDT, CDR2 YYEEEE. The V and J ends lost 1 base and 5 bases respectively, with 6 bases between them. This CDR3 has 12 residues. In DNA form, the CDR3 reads TGTGCCAGCAGCTTGCCGGGGACTGAAGCTTTCTTT. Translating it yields CASSLPGTEAFF. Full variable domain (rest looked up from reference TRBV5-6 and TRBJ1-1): DAGVTQSPTHLIKTRGQQVTLRCSPKSGHDTVSWYQQALGQGPQFIFQYYEEEERQRGNFPDRFSGHQFPNYSSELNVNALLLGDSALYLCASSLPGTEAFFGQGTRLTVV.

In DNA form, the CDR3 reads TGTGCCAGCAGCTTAGAGGGAGGCAGCTACGAGCAGTACTTC. Translating it yields CASSLEGGSYEQYF. This chain connects TRBV11-2 to TRBJ2-5; possible D gene TRBD2, 6 bases. The J call may be mistaken, given a closer DNA end match to TRBJ2-7. The CDR3 consists of 14 residues. Germline CDR1 SGHAT, CDR2 FQNNGV.

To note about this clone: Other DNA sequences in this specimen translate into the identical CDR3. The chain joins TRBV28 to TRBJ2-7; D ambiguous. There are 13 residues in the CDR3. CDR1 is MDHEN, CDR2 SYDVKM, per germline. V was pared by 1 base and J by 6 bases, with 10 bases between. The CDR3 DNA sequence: TGTGCCAGCAGTTTATCTCTTGGACGCGAGCAGTACTTC. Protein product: CASSLSLGREQYF.

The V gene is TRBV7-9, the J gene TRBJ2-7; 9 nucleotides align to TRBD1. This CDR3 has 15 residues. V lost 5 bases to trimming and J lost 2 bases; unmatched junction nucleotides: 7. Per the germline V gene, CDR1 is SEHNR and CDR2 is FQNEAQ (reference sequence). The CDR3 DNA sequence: TGTGCCAGCAGCCCAGGGACAGGGATTCCCTACGAGCAGTACTTC. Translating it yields CASSPGTGIPYEQYF.